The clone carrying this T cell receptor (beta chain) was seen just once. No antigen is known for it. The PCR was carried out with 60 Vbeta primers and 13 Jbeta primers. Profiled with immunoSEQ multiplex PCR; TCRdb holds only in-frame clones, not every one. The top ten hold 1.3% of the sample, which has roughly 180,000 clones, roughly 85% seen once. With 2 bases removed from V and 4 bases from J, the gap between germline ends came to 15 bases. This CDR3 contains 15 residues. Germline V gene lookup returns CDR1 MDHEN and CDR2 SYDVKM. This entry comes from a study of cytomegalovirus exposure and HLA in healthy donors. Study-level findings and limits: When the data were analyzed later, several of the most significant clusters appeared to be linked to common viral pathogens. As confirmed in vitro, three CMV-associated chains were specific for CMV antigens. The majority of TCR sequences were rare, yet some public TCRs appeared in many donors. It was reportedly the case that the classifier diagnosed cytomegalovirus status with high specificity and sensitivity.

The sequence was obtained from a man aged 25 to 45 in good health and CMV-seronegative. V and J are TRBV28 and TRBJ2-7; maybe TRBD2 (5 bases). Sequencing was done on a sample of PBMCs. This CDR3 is CASSLNGNRGYEQYF. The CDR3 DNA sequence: TGTGCCAGCAGTTTAAATGGCAACCGAGGGTACGAGCAGTACTTC.